This passage covers 2 T cell receptor beta chains from one sample sequenced in a study of cytomegalovirus exposure and HLA in healthy donors. PCR used 60 Vbeta primers and 13 Jbeta primers. Some clones are missing from TCRdb's copy, which holds only in-frame ones; the method was immunoSEQ multiplex PCR. The sample lists 200,000 to 250,000 clones; more than 75% were seen once. The specimen sequenced was PBMCs. These receptor sequences come from a male donor in good health and CMV-seronegative.

The chain recombines TRBV5-1 with TRBJ2-6, with D maybe TRBD1 (5 bases). Germline V gene data show CDR1 as SGHRS and CDR2 as YFSETQ. The CDR3 extends over 16 amino acids. V dropped 0 bases and J dropped 1 base, with 8 bases sitting between them. The CDR3 region has the DNA TGCGCCAGCAGCTTGGCTGCAGGGTCTGGGGCCAACGTCCTGACTTTC. Residues: CASSLAAGSGANVLTF. Full variable domain (missing parts from reference TRBV5-1 and TRBJ2-6): KAGVTQTPRYLIKTRGQQVTLSCSPISGHRSVSWYQQTPGQGLQFLFEYFSETQRNKGNFPGRFSGRQFSNSRSEMNVSTLELGDSALYLCASSLAAGSGANVLTFGAGSRLTVL.

V gene TRBV5-1 combines with J gene TRBJ2-7; 9 nucleotides match TRBD1. Germline V lookup: CDR1 SGHRS, CDR2 YFSETQ. This CDR3 has 14 amino acids. V dropped 2 bases and J dropped 5; count of bases not matched to a gene: 5. For the CDR3, the DNA is TGCGCCAGCAGCTTAGGGGACAGGGTACACGAGCAGTACTTC. Residues: CASSLGDRVHEQYF.